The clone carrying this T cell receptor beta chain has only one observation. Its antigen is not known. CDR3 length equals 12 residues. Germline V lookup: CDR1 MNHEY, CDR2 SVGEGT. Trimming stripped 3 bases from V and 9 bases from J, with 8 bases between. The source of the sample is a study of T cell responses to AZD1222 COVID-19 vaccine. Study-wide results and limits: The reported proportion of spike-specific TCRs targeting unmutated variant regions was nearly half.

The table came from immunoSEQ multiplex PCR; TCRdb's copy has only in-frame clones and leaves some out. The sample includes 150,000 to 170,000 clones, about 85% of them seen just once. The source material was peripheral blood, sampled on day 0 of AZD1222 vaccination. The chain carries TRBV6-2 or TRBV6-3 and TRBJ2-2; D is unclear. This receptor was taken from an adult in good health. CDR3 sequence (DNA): TGTGCCAGCAGTTATGTTTTCCGGGAGCTGTTTTTT. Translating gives CASSYVFRELFF.